A selection of T cell receptor beta chains follows, all from one sample in a study of blood T cell repertoires in COVID-19. The repertoire was sequenced with immunoSEQ multiplex PCR; TCRdb's copy has only in-frame clones and lacks some. This table holds tens of thousands of clones, approximately 90% found once. Sequenced: peripheral blood. These receptors were obtained from a woman at least 80 years old with active or convalescent COVID-19. Each CDR3 is given with its conserved first and last residue. Fields, in order: V gene, J gene, CDR3 protein.

v_call: TRBV7-2; j_call: TRBJ2-6; cdr3_aa: CASSLAGTGTSGANVLTF
v_call: TRBV19; j_call: TRBJ2-7; cdr3_aa: CASSIRDGADPPYEQYF
v_call: TRBV18; j_call: TRBJ1-1; cdr3_aa: CASSQGGTGTEAFF
v_call: TRBV28; j_call: TRBJ2-3; cdr3_aa: CASTSGGTDTQYF
v_call: TRBV11-2; j_call: TRBJ1-2; cdr3_aa: CASSLRGQGRSQGGYTF
v_call: TRBV5-1; j_call: TRBJ1-1; cdr3_aa: CASSLVFRQGSNTEAFF
v_call: TRBV12-3/TRBV12-4; j_call: TRBJ1-3; cdr3_aa: CASSFAGGNTIYF
v_call: TRBV7-6; j_call: TRBJ1-6; cdr3_aa: CASSLGSQASSPLHF
v_call: TRBV28; j_call: TRBJ1-1; cdr3_aa: CASTVGTGSTEAFF
v_call: TRBV10-3; j_call: TRBJ1-2; cdr3_aa: CAIAGTGGSNYGYTF